What follows describes a single T cell receptor (beta chain). This sample is part of a study of blood T cell repertoires in COVID-19. Background on the study: There were acute and convalescent COVID-19 samples, and they came from the United States, Italy and Spain. PBMCs, B-cell-depleted T cells, or T cells provided the cDNA or gDNA that made up the material.

Study processing details: Quantification of nucleated cells was approximated via reference gene primer amplification. Assay used: immunoSEQ multiplex PCR; TCRdb lists only in-frame clones, some missing. For V, J and clone size, that table is used; D and trimming come from the DNA. The profile covers about 100,000 clones, with roughly 92% appearing a single time and 2% to 2.5% taken by the ten largest. Germline V gives CDR1 SGHDT, CDR2 YYEEEE. The CDR3 is 18 amino acids. J was trimmed by 4 bases and V by 4 bases; bases with no gene match: 15. This sequence joins TRBV5-6 and TRBJ2-5; 11 bases are a match to TRBD1. The specimen was peripheral blood. This sequence originates from a man in his fifties with active COVID-19. Written as DNA, the CDR3 is TGTGCCAGCAGCCCCCGATGGTCTCCGGGACAGGGGGGAGAGACCCAGTACTTC. It is translated as CASSPRWSPGQGGETQYF.